These 22 T cell receptor beta chains originate from one sample sequenced in a study of CD8+ T cells in alopecia areata. RNA, once extracted, was reverse transcribed into cDNA for use as the sequencing template. Data came from immunoSEQ multiplex PCR; TCRdb stores just in-frame clones and leaves some out. The table lists some 120,000 clones, roughly 50% of them singletons. The sample consisted of NKG2D-low CD8+ T cells sorted from blood. These receptors were taken from a human donor with alopecia areata.

This chain connects TRBV5-1 to TRBJ2-7; D may be TRBD1 or TRBD2 (5 bases each). Germline values: CDR1 SGHRS, CDR2 YFSETQ. The CDR3 contains 13 residues. The germline V and J ends were trimmed by 3 bases and 4 bases, with 11 bases remaining between them. CDR3 coding DNA: TGCGCCAGCAGCTCGGGACGGACGTACGAGCAGTACTTC. It translates to CASSSGRTYEQYF.

This clone was recorded a few times. The chain is built from TRBV29-1 and TRBJ2-1, with D tentatively TRBD1 or TRBD2 (6 bases each). V was clipped by 8 bases and J by 1 base, with 24 bases between them. Germline lookup yields CDR1 SQVTM and CDR2 ANQGSEA. The CDR3 has 17 residues. In nucleotides, the CDR3 is TGCAGCTCGGAGGGGGGCTGGGACGGGAGTTCCTACAATGAGCAGTTCTTC. Translation: CSSEGGWDGSSYNEQFF.

V gene TRBV2 combines with J gene TRBJ2-1; D not resolved. Per the germline V gene, CDR1 is SNHLY and CDR2 is FYNNEI. V lost 6 bases and J lost 11, with 8 bases in between. The length of the CDR3 is 10 residues. The CDR3 DNA reads as TGTGCCAGCAGCGGCCTAAAGCAGTTCTTC. Protein product: CASSGLKQFF. Full variable domain (missing parts from reference TRBV2 and TRBJ2-1): EPEVTQTPSHQVTQMGQEVILRCVPISNHLYFYWYRQILGQKVEFLVSFYNNEISEKSEIFDDQFSVERPDGSNFTLKIRSTKLEDSAMYFCASSGLKQFFGPGTRLTVL.

The V gene is TRBV29-1, the J gene TRBJ1-3; possibly TRBD1 for D (6 bases). From germline, CDR1 is SQVTM and CDR2 ANQGSEA. This CDR3 has 13 amino acids. V dropped 5 bases and J dropped 3 bases, with 11 bases sitting between them. The CDR3 DNA reads as TGCAGCGTTCGGGGGGCTGATGGAAACACCATATATTTT. The encoded protein is CSVRGADGNTIYF.

This clone was seen more than once but under ten times. The V and J genes are TRBV28 and TRBJ2-7; D is perhaps TRBD2 (5 bases). Germline CDR1 and CDR2: MDHEN and SYDVKM. The CDR3 has 13 residues. The V and J ends lost 3 bases and 5 bases respectively, with 11 bases between them. The CDR3: CASSLPSFHEQYF. In DNA form, the CDR3 reads TGTGCCAGCAGTTTGCCTAGCTTCCACGAGCAGTACTTC. The variable domain in full, completed from reference TRBV28 and TRBJ2-7, reads DVKVTQSSRYLVKRTGEKVFLECVQDMDHENMFWYRQDPGLGLRLIYFSYDVKMKEKGDIPEGYSVSREKKERFSLILESASTNQTSMYLCASSLPSFHEQYFGPGTRLTVT.

V is TRBV29-1 and J is TRBJ1-2, with D tentatively TRBD1 (5 bases). With 6 bases removed from V and 4 bases from J, the gap between germline ends came to 15 bases. This CDR3 is 13 amino acids long. Germline assignment: CDR1 SQVTM and CDR2 ANQGSEA. The CDR3 coding sequence is TGCAGCGTACCATCGGGGGGGATCTATGGCTACACCTTC. This sequence encodes CSVPSGGIYGYTF.

The chain couples TRBV5-4 to TRBJ2-7; a weak D match, TRBD1 (5 bases). There are 14 residues in the CDR3. Germline CDR1 reads SGHNT; CDR2 reads YYREEE (reference sequence). Trimming pared 2 bases from V and 4 bases from J, leaving 13 bases between. CDR3 residues: CASSLEGAGYEQYF. CDR3 nucleotides: TGTGCCAGCAGCTTAGAAGGGGCTGGATACGAGCAGTACTTC.

This sequence joins TRBV14 and TRBJ2-6; 7 bases agree with TRBD1. CDR3 length: 18 residues. Unmatched junction bases numbered 8, after V lost 3 bases and J lost 0 bases. Germline V gene data show CDR1 as SGHDN and CDR2 as FVKESK. In nucleotides, the CDR3 is TGTGCCAGCAGCCATTGGGACAGCGAAACCTCTGGGGCCAACGTCCTGACTTTC. Its translation: CASSHWDSETSGANVLTF.

The chain links TRBV29-1 to TRBJ2-7, with no clear D. The V and J ends lost 4 bases and 1 base respectively, with 17 bases between them. Germline lookup yields CDR1 SQVTM and CDR2 ANQGSEA. CDR3 length: 15 residues. CDR3 in DNA: TGCAGCGTTGGGGTCGGTTCAGGTGGTTCCTACGAGCAGTACTTC. It codes for CSVGVGSGGSYEQYF.

In its sample, this clone was seen a few times. V gene TRBV21-1 combines with J gene TRBJ2-5. TRBV21-1 is annotated as a pseudogene. This CDR3 spans 13 amino acids. This chain's CDR3 is CASSKGKKETQYF. Written as DNA, the CDR3 is TGTGCCAGCAGCAAAGGGAAGAAAGAGACCCAGTACTTC.

The rearrangement links TRBV30 to TRBJ2-5, with D possibly being TRBD1 (7 bases). The V end lost 0 bases, the J end lost 12 bases, and 17 bases lay between the germline ends. Germline assignment: CDR1 GTSNPN and CDR2 SVGIG (reference sequence). This CDR3 spans 13 amino acids. The CDR3 coding sequence is TGTGCCTGGAGTGTACTCAGGGGGGACTCTGAGTACTTC. Its protein product is CAWSVLRGDSEYF. The variable domain in full, completed from reference TRBV30 and TRBJ2-5, reads SQTIHQWPATLVQPVGSPLSLECTVEGTSNPNLYWYRQAAGRGLQLLFYSVGIGQISSEVPQNLSASRPQDRQFILSSKKLLLSDSGFYLCAWSVLRGDSEYFGPGTRLLVL.

The gene calls are TRBV4-3 and TRBJ2-7, with D perhaps matching TRBD2 (5 bases). The germline V gene has CDR1 LGHNA and CDR2 YSLEER. The CDR3 is made up of 15 amino acids. Deletions cut 1 base from V and 7 bases from J, with 17 bases between. The CDR3 is CASSQVQTTGEEQYF. Written as DNA, the CDR3 is TGCGCCAGCAGCCAAGTTCAGACTACCGGAGAGGAGCAGTACTTC.

The V call is TRBV2, the J call TRBJ1-5, with D uncertain. Trimming stripped 1 base from V and 2 bases from J, with 9 bases between. CDR3 length: 15 residues. CDR1 and CDR2 (germline): SNHLY, FYNNEI. In DNA form, the CDR3 reads TGTGCCAGCAGTGAAGTTGGCAGACGCAATCAGCCCCAGCATTTT. Translating gives CASSEVGRRNQPQHF.

This chain uses TRBV27 with TRBJ2-1, with D tentatively TRBD2 (6 bases). Germline V gene lookup returns CDR1 MNHEY and CDR2 SMNVEV (reference sequence). V shed 5 bases and J shed 1 base, with 15 bases lying between them. CDR3 size: 16 residues. The CDR3 sequence is CASSPPPGDSYNEQFF. The CDR3 bases are TGTGCCAGCAGTCCCCCTCCGGGAGATTCCTACAATGAGCAGTTCTTC.

This clone was observed once. The chain combines TRBV7-2 with TRBJ2-3; 9 bases are shared with TRBD2. J gave up 11 bases and V 2 bases, and 8 bases lay outside the gene matches. Germline V gene data show CDR1 as SGHTA and CDR2 as FQGNSA. There are 14 residues in the CDR3. In DNA form, the CDR3 reads TGTGCCAGCAGCTTAATCTTCCTAGCGGGGCGGCAGTATTTT. Amino acid sequence: CASSLIFLAGRQYF.

A few counts support this clone. This sequence joins TRBV29-1 and TRBJ2-1, with D possibly matching TRBD1 (6 bases). Trimming cost V 7 bases and J 2 bases, with 15 bases left between them. The length of the CDR3 is 14 residues. Looked up from germline, CDR1 is SQVTM and CDR2 is ANQGSEA. The CDR3 region has the DNA TGCAGCGCTGCCGGGACACCGACCTACAATGAGCAGTTCTTC. Amino acid sequence: CSAAGTPTYNEQFF.

Only a few counts were recorded for this clone. The CDR3 sequence: CASSQGSYNEQFF. CDR3 nucleotides: TGCGCCAGCAGCCAAGGGTCATACAATGAGCAGTTCTTC. The chain has TRBV4-1 and TRBJ2-1; no clear D. The CDR3 loop spans 13 amino acids. Per germline, CDR1 MGHRA and CDR2 YSYEKL. With 1 base removed from V and 4 bases from J, the gap between germline ends came to 5 bases.

Comments on this clone: The sample carries other DNA sequences with the same CDR3. The chain joins TRBV5-6 to TRBJ2-2; the D gene is possibly TRBD1 (6 bases). V was shortened by 2 bases and J by 4 bases, with 6 bases between the two germline ends. In germline, CDR1 is SGHDT, CDR2 YYEEEE. The CDR3 has 13 residues. Here the CDR3 reads CASSLGGTGELFF. In DNA form, the CDR3 reads TGTGCCAGCAGCTTAGGGGGCACCGGGGAGCTGTTTTTT.

This clone was observed a handful of times. This likely traces to a read error, being one base from a far larger clone. Distinct nucleotide sequences in the sample also encode this CDR3. The chain joins TRBV5-4 to TRBJ2-1, with 10 bases lining up with TRBD1. The germline gives CDR1 SGHNT, CDR2 YYREEE (reference sequence). The CDR3 runs 15 residues. V shed 2 bases and J 8 bases; nucleotides not matched to a gene: 7. The CDR3, as DNA: TGTGCCAGCAGCTTAACGGGACAGGGGCTCGATGAGCAGTTCTTC. This encodes CASSLTGQGLDEQFF. The variable domain in full, with the rest retrieved from reference TRBV5-4 and TRBJ2-1, is ETGVTQSPTHLIKTRGQQVTLRCSSQSGHNTVSWYQQALGQGPQFIFQYYREEENGRGNFPPRFSGLQFPNYSSELNVNALELDDSALYLCASSLTGQGLDEQFFGPGTRLTVL.

The chain joins TRBV23-1 to TRBJ2-2; 9 positions agree with TRBD2. TRBV23-1 is an ORF; its function is uncertain. This CDR3 region has 15 residues. V dropped 8 bases and J dropped 3; count of bases not matched to a gene: 7. CDR3 DNA sequence: TGCGCCAGCCCCTCAGCTAGCGGGGACACCGGGGAGCTGTTTTTT. This translates into CASPSASGDTGELFF.

The chain links TRBV23-1 to TRBJ2-1; 11 nucleotides agree with TRBD2. TRBV23-1 is assigned to the ORF class and has an uncertain function. V shed 6 bases, J shed 5 bases, and the junction held 9 bases outside the gene matches. The CDR3 has 16 amino acids. This CDR3 reads CASSLKGTSGNNEQFF. DNA of the CDR3: TGCGCCAGCAGCCTAAAAGGGACTAGCGGAAACAATGAGCAGTTCTTC.

This clone has a handful of counts. J is TRBJ2-2 and V is TRBV29-1; D unclear. Deletions cut 3 bases from V and 6 bases from J, with 5 bases between. The CDR3 consists of 11 residues. Germline V lookup: CDR1 SQVTM, CDR2 ANQGSEA. CDR3 loop: CSVDAAGELFF. The CDR3 nucleotides read TGCAGCGTTGATGCCGCCGGGGAGCTGTTTTTT.